The 9 T cell receptor beta chains below were found in one sample sequenced in a study of graft-versus-host responses after intestinal transplantation. Libraries were prepared by immunoSEQ multiplex PCR; TCRdb keeps only in-frame clonotypes and omits some of them. The repertoire has 20,000 to 25,000 clones, approximately 60% of them found once; the top ten carry approximately 0.93%. The sample consisted of alloreactive CD4+ T cells from a mixed lymphocyte reaction culture, taken before intestinal transplant. Described subset: CFSE-low proliferating T cells sorted from roughly six-day pre-transplant mixed lymphocyte reaction (GvH or HvG direction). The receptors were gathered from a human patient who received an intestinal transplant.

The CDR3: CASSVVVQGGTEAFF. The DNA for the CDR3 is TGTGCCAGCAGCGTAGTAGTCCAAGGGGGCACTGAAGCTTTCTTT. The V call is TRBV9, the J call TRBJ1-1; TRBD1 is a possible D gene (6 bases). This CDR3 contains 15 residues. V gave up 0 bases and J gave up 4 bases, with 13 bases separating them. Germline assignment: CDR1 SGDLS and CDR2 YYNGEE. Full variable domain (rest looked up from reference TRBV9 and TRBJ1-1): DSGVTQTPKHLITATGQRVTLRCSPRSGDLSVYWYQQSLDQGLQFLIQYYNGEERAKGNILERFSAQQFPDLHSELNLSSLELGDSALYFCASSVVVQGGTEAFFGQGTRLTVV.

The chain combines TRBV7-6 with TRBJ2-7; 7 nucleotides agree with TRBD1. The CDR3 runs 17 residues. After removal of 1 base from V and 2 bases from J, the junction contained 11 bases not matched to a gene. Germline V CDR1 and CDR2: SGHVS, FNYEAQ. The CDR3 DNA follows: TGTGCCAGCAGCTTAGATGCCACCGACAGGGTGCCCTACGAGCAGTACTTC. Encoded protein: CASSLDATDRVPYEQYF.

The chain is built from TRBV14 and TRBJ2-1, with D possibly matching TRBD2 (6 bases). The CDR3 runs to 16 residues. V lost 9 bases, J lost 2 bases, and 20 bases lay in between. Per the germline V gene, CDR1 is SGHDN and CDR2 is FVKESK. CDR3: CARGTEWRGPYNEQFF. As DNA, the CDR3 is TGTGCCAGGGGGACTGAGTGGAGGGGACCCTACAATGAGCAGTTCTTC.

This clone turned up a few times. V and J are TRBV28 and TRBJ1-1, with 7 positions matching TRBD1. Trimming removed 2 bases from V and 4 bases from J; junction bases left unmatched: 4. Per germline, CDR1 MDHEN and CDR2 SYDVKM. The CDR3 covers 14 residues. The CDR3 loop reads CASSLGGGFTEAFF. DNA for the CDR3: TGTGCCAGCAGTTTAGGAGGGGGCTTCACTGAAGCTTTCTTT.

The rearrangement uses TRBV11-2 and TRBJ1-2; TRBD1 is a possible D gene (6 bases). Germline CDR1 reads SGHAT; CDR2 reads FQNNGV. Trimming took 5 bases from V and 1 from J, leaving 17 bases between them. The CDR3 runs to 16 residues. In nucleotides, the CDR3 is TGTGCCAGCAGCCGAAATGGGGGGGGGCTTAACTATGGCTACACCTTC. The encoded protein is CASSRNGGGLNYGYTF.

This clone has more than one count but fewer than ten. The CDR3 bases are TGTGCCAGCTCACCGGGACTAGCGTCAAGTGATCAGTACTTC. Its translation is CASSPGLASSDQYF. V usage is TRBV18 and J usage is TRBJ2-7; 10 bases line up with TRBD2. V shed 3 bases and J 10 bases; nucleotides not matched to a gene: 9. This CDR3 has 14 amino acids. CDR1 KGHSH and CDR2 LQKENI come from the germline V gene.

The rearrangement joins TRBV10-2 to TRBJ2-1, with 7 positions matching TRBD2. CDR3 length: 18 residues. V shed 4 bases and J 0 bases; nucleotides not matched to a gene: 12. Germline V gene lookup returns CDR1 WSHSY and CDR2 SAAADI. CDR3: CASSGWGSGPSSYNEQFF. The CDR3 DNA is TGCGCCAGCAGTGGCTGGGGTAGCGGGCCGAGCTCCTACAATGAGCAGTTCTTC.

This chain links TRBV2 with TRBJ2-5; D is unresolved. The J call may not be correct, given that the DNA end is closer to TRBJ2-7. The CDR3 sequence is 11 residues long. The V gene's germline CDR1 is SNHLY and CDR2 FYNNEI. The CDR3 coding sequence is TGTGCCAGCAGTGAAACGTACGAGCAGTACTTC. Its protein is CASSETYEQYF.

The chain recombines TRBV7-2 with TRBJ1-5; TRBD1 might be the D (5 bases). V lost 4 bases and J 1 base, leaving 8 bases between the germline ends. Germline CDR1 SGHTA, CDR2 FQGNSA. The CDR3 length is 14 residues. CDR3 DNA sequence: TGTGCCAGCAGCTCGCGGGACAGCAATCAGCCCCAGCATTTT. Protein sequence: CASSSRDSNQPQHF.